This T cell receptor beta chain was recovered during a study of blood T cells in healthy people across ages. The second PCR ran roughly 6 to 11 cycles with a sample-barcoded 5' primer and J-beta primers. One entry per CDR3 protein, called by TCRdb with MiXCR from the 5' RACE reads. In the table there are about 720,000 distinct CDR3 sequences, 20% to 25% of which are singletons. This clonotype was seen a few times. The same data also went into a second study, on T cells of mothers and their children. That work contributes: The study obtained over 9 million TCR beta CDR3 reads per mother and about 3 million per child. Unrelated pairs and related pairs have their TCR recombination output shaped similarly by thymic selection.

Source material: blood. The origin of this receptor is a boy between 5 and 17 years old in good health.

This CDR3 is CSVVPGAVDTQYF. DNA for the CDR3: TGCAGCGTTGTTCCGGGAGCGGTGGATACGCAGTATTTT. This rearrangement joins TRBV29-1 to TRBJ2-3; a weak D match, TRBD2 (6 bases). V lost 4 bases and J 6 bases, leaving 14 bases between the germline ends. This CDR3 comprises 13 residues. Germline V gene sequence: CDR1 SQVTM, CDR2 ANQGSEA.